The 5 T cell receptor beta chains below come from one sample, sequenced in a study of cytomegalovirus exposure and HLA in healthy donors. The PCR had 60 Vbeta and 13 Jbeta primers. The repertoire was sequenced with immunoSEQ multiplex PCR; TCRdb's copy has only in-frame clones and lacks some. The sample lists about 200,000 clones, around 64% occurring once. The material sequenced was PBMCs. All receptors derive from a man in his forties or fifties in good health and CMV-seropositive.

The V call is TRBV5-1, the J call TRBJ2-3; D may be TRBD2 (6 bases). Germline CDR1 is SGHRS and CDR2 is YFSETQ. This CDR3 comprises 15 residues. V was clipped by 8 bases and J by 0 bases, with 16 bases between them. The CDR3 loop reads CASTAGTSSTDTQYF. The CDR3 coding sequence is TGCGCCAGTACCGCGGGGACGTCTAGCACAGATACGCAGTATTTT. Drawing the rest from reference TRBV5-1 and TRBJ2-3, the complete variable domain is KAGVTQTPRYLIKTRGQQVTLSCSPISGHRSVSWYQQTPGQGLQFLFEYFSETQRNKGNFPGRFSGRQFSNSRSEMNVSTLELGDSALYLCASTAGTSSTDTQYFGPGTRLTVL.

The chain uses TRBV7-9 and TRBJ1-6, with 10 positions matching TRBD1. The CDR3 sequence is 14 residues long. Germline V gene data show CDR1 as SEHNR and CDR2 as FQNEAQ (reference sequence). Trimming removed 4 bases from V and 7 bases from J; junction bases left unmatched: 1. In DNA form, the CDR3 reads TGTGCCAGCAGCTCGGGACAGGGGAATTCACCCCTCCACTTT. It codes for CASSSGQGNSPLHF.

V and J are TRBV5-1 and TRBJ2-3; the D gene is possibly TRBD2 (7 bases). The CDR3 totals 17 residues. The V end was cut by 3 bases, the J end by 5 bases, with 22 bases between. Germline loops: CDR1 SGHRS, CDR2 YFSETQ. The CDR3 reads CASSSGRGGLRGDTQYF. CDR3 DNA sequence: TGCGCCAGCAGCTCGGGGAGAGGGGGACTAAGGGGAGATACGCAGTATTTT.

V is TRBV29-1 and J is TRBJ1-1, with 7 bases that match TRBD1. CDR3 length: 14 residues. V gave up 4 bases and J gave up 2 bases; unmatched junction bases: 7. CDR1 SQVTM and CDR2 ANQGSEA come from the germline V gene. The CDR3: CSVAGTASNTEAFF. CDR3 DNA: TGCAGCGTTGCCGGGACAGCTTCTAACACTGAAGCTTTCTTT. The whole variable domain, remainder taken from reference TRBV29-1 and TRBJ1-1, is SAVISQKPSRDICQRGTSLTIQCQVDSQVTMMFWYRQQPGQSLTLIATANQGSEATYESGFVIDKFPISRPNLTFSTLTVSNMSPEDSSIYLCSVAGTASNTEAFFGQGTRLTVV.

The rearrangement joins TRBV5-1 to TRBJ2-7; D not resolved. The germline V gene has CDR1 SGHRS and CDR2 YFSETQ. The CDR3 sequence is 13 residues long. V lost 2 bases and J 0 bases, leaving 6 bases between the germline ends. The CDR3 nucleotides read TGCGCCAGCAGCTTCCCAGGCTCCTACGAGCAGTACTTC. Protein sequence: CASSFPGSYEQYF.